This T cell receptor beta chain derives from a study of shared clonotypes between healthy human individuals. On this clone: Its cognate antigen is unknown.

General study results and limits: The authors sampled blood alone, and tissue repertoires likely differ.

Only in-frame clones appear in the TCRdb table, and some are missing; sequencing was by immunoSEQ multiplex PCR. The table shows millions of clones, with about 92% occurring only once. Into CD45RA+ naive and CD45RA-negative memory subsets, the CD4+ cells were split. The CDR3 is made up of 14 amino acids. The J segment lost 8 bases and the V segment lost 4 bases, leaving 7 bases of the junction unmatched. Germline CDR1 reads MDHEN; CDR2 reads SYDVKM. The receptor was isolated from a man younger than 35 in good health. Some clones in this sample may be carry-over from other donors' samples. V usage is TRBV28 and J usage is TRBJ1-2, with TRBD1 matching over 10 bases. The sequenced sample consisted of naive CD4+ T cells from PBMCs. Regarding subset: CD45RA+ positively selected. CDR3 sequence: CASSSPKDRGGYTF. Written as DNA, the CDR3 is TGTGCCAGCAGTTCCCCCAAGGACAGGGGGGGCTACACCTTC.